This T cell receptor beta chain derives from a study of T cell repertoires in cytomegalovirus infection. Study in general: Selection of CMV epitopes for the study included recently identified HLA-C-restricted and well-studied HLA-B-restricted ones. In public TCR beta signatures, there were indications of both CMV infection and matching HLA type.

Broader study findings: Carriage of CMV together with the relevant HLA was identifiable through cumulative public TCR beta family frequency.

TCRdb called the reads again in MiXCR, with one record for every CDR3 protein. This sample has tens of thousands of distinct CDR3 sequences, with around half found just once. Comment on this clonotype: Its antigen is unknown.

The junction had 8 bases not matched to a gene; V was cut back by 3 bases and J by 1 base. Looked up from germline, CDR1 is MNHNS and CDR2 is SASEGT. CDR3 length: 16 residues. Here the sequenced sample was CD8+ T cells from cultured PBMCs, taken from culture after CMV antigen stimulation. This chain joins TRBV6-1 and TRBJ2-7, with TRBD1 matching over 8 bases. The sequence derives from a human donor in good health (CMV status not recorded). Some clones in this sample may be carry-over from other donors' samples. The CDR3 loop is CASSDYSGDRSYEQYF. CDR3 nucleotides: TGTGCCAGCAGTGACTATTCCGGGGACAGGTCCTACGAGCAGTACTTC.